The present entry profiles one T cell receptor (beta chain) with its context. The clone's antigen remains unknown. No base qualities exist here, and no much larger clone lies one base off it. This sample is part of a study of Graves' ophthalmopathy and Graves' hyperthyroidism listed by TCRdb under 2018. Regarding the study in general: Peripheral blood was collected at initial diagnosis, before any treatment. In total, 135 blood samples were TCR-sequenced: approximately 42 ophthalmopathy, some 75 hyperthyroidism and some 17 hyperthyroidism-to-ophthalmopathy patients. T-cell repertoires of thyroid tissue and blood were compared in five or six hyperthyroidism patients. For independent validation, a separate cohort was made up of some 19 hyperthyroidism patients plus 17 patients who later progressed from hyperthyroidism to ophthalmopathy. The study used signatures of the TCR beta repertoire to tell Graves' ophthalmopathy apart from Graves' hyperthyroidism and to predict which patients would progress to ophthalmopathy. The 80 to 100 discovery patients were randomly divided into training and test sets at a 7:3 ratio. Once sampling was done, hyperthyroidism patients were given methimazole at a starting dose of 30 mg daily, while ophthalmopathy patients were given high-dose intravenous methylprednisolone. A discovery set of 100 patients (around 45 ophthalmopathy, 60 or so stable hyperthyroidism) was enrolled to explore V-J signatures distinguishing ophthalmopathy from hyperthyroidism. General study outcomes and caveats: Most of the expanded thyroid clonotypes with a frequency above 0.001 were also detected in blood, and it was suggested that the thyroid immune response may be reflected by blood repertoires. No statistical method was used to predetermine the sample size, and group allocation was not hidden from the investigators. In cross-validation, the 13-signature model distinguished ophthalmopathy from stable hyperthyroidism with just over 85% sensitivity and around 82% specificity, and in the test set the corresponding values were about 80% and 75%. In validation, the model predicted ophthalmopathy progression with 55% to 71% sensitivity and about 73% specificity; 12 predicted patients were CT-confirmed with GO in a median of about 7.1 months.

CDR1 and CDR2, looked up from the germline V gene, are SGDLS and YYNGEE. V was cut back by 4 bases and J by 2 bases, leaving a gap of 13 bases between them. There are 14 amino acids in the CDR3, from cysteine to phenylalanine inclusive. The entry retains the CDR3 DNA only, 42 bases that are in frame from base 1. For repertoire sequencing, TCR beta CDR3 regions were amplified from RNA transcripts. A first-round RT-PCR used HTBI primers with the Qiagen OneStep RT-PCR kit, followed by a second-round multiplex PCR, size selection and purification. The libraries underwent paired-end sequencing with 100 bp reads on an Illumina HiSeq2000. In the source study's methods: SOAPnuke was used to process the reads, throwing out any read that had adapters, had uncalled bases, had a mean Phred below 15, or lacked an exact constant-primer or identifier match. High-quality paired reads were merged with COPE v1.2.5. Each unique nucleotide sequence was defined as a clonotype, and clonotypes were aligned to IMGT TRB V, D and J references with MiTCR v1.1. Only V-J combinations with frequency above 0.0001 were analysed, covering more than 99% of repertoires. A TCR clonal expansion and chaos score per V-J combination was defined as the ratio of F50 clonal expansion to chaos observed in the TCRdist matrix. Features were reduced by Welch's t-statistics and random forest to around 14 V-J combinations, which fed a naive Bayes classifier. Thyroid-blood repertoire similarity was quantified with the Morisita-Horn index. TCRdb reanalyzed the raw reads on its own, using fastp at Q25 for trimming and MiXCR for clone calling, and kept in-frame beta chains. Every CDR3 protein is listed once, alongside the most common genes and DNA of its rows. What appears here as the V and J calls and clone size reflects TCRdb's work, not the paper's. The sample includes 600,000 to 650,000 distinct CDR3 sequences, with 22% observed a single time. Of the sample, approximately 6.5% is held by the ten largest clones.

Hyperthyroidism was defined as stable when no progression to ophthalmopathy occurred within 18 months of follow-up. The hyperthyroidism patients were 18 to 65 years old and newly diagnosed, with a disease duration of less than 2 months. Patients with other autoimmune diseases, uncontrolled infections, pregnancy or lactation were excluded. Diagnosis relied on clinical symptoms, serum thyroxine, TRAb, thyroid ultrasound and orbital computed tomography. PBMCs were isolated from more than 9 ml of fresh peripheral blood by Ficoll-Paque density gradient centrifugation. Trizol reagent was used to extract the total RNA, and its quality was then checked on an Agilent 2100 Bioanalyzer.

The chain joins TRBV9 to TRBJ2-7; D gene: possibly TRBD2, on 6 matching bases. Material: peripheral blood. The sequence was collected from a woman younger than 30 with stable Graves' hyperthyroidism. Some clones in this sample may be carry-over from other donors' samples. Donor details come from another sample of the same person, matched by shared clones. The CDR3 amino acid sequence is: CASSPGGNPYEQYF. At the DNA level, the sequence is TGTGCCAGCAGCCCTGGGGGGAATCCCTACGAGCAGTACTTC.